Listed below are T cell receptor beta chains from one sample, sequenced in a study of beta chain features in type 1 diabetes. Profiled with immunoSEQ multiplex PCR; TCRdb holds only in-frame clones, not every one. The sample has approximately 250,000 clones, 16% seen once. The sample consisted of naive CD4+ T cells from blood. These receptors all come from a young man with type 1 diabetes. Each CDR3 is given without its conserved first and last residue.

v_call cdr3_aa
TRBV4-1 ASSQADLGSYEQY
TRBV7-9 ALAEALETQY
TRBV29-1 SVERTGSTQY
TRBV7-9 ASSKDRDTDTQY
TRBV5-1 ASSLYREGETQY
TRBV5-1 ASKDARSSYNEQF
TRBV4-3 ASSRGQYNEQF
TRBV7-9 ASSVVGLSYEQY
TRBV7-9 ASSSALEYTQY
TRBV27 ASSLEGQSLNIQY
TRBV9 ASSAPQTGGTGYNEQF
TRBV30 AWSPDRVNTEAF
TRBV29-1 SVDPGGTEAF
TRBV9 ASSSTGRRNYGYT
TRBV28 ASSLLAAGTDTQY
TRBV7-2 ASSLMGLANEQF
TRBV28 ASSLSSGRASYEQY
TRBV18 ASSPGTSGKNIQY
TRBV6-5 ASSDRERETQY
TRBV6-1 ASSDVAMVNEKLF
TRBV5-1 ASSLELAGGETQY
TRBV2 ASSEDRGSDTQY